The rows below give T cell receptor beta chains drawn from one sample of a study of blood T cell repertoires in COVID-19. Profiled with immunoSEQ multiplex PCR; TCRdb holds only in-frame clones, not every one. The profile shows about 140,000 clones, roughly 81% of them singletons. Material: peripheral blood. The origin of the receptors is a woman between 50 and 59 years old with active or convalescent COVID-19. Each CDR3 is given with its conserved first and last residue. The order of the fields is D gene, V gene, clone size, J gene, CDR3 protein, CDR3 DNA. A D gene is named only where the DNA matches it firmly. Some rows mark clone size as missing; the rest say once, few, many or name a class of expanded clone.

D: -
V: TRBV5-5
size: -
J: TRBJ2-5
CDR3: CASSYQGETQYF
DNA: TGTGCCAGCAGCTACCAGGGGGAGACCCAGTACTTC

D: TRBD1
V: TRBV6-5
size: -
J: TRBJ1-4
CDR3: CASTGAGGLEKLFF
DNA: TGTGCCAGCACAGGGGCAGGGGGTTTGGAAAAACTGTTTTTT

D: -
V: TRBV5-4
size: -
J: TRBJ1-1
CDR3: CASSLGGLNTEAFF
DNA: TGTGCCAGCAGCTTGGGAGGGCTGAACACTGAAGCTTTCTTT

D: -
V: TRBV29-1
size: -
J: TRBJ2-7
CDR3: CSVEAGGHYEQYF
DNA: TGCAGCGTTGAAGCAGGAGGGCACTACGAGCAGTACTTC

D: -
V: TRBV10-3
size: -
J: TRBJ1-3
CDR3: CAISGQGRSGNTIYF
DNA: TGTGCCATCAGTGGGCAGGGCCGCTCTGGAAACACCATATATTTT

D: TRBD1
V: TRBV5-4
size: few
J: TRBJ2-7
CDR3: CASSWDRAYEQYF
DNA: TGTGCCAGCAGCTGGGACAGGGCCTACGAGCAGTACTTC

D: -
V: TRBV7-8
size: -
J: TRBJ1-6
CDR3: CASSMKGESPLHF
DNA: TGTGCCAGCAGCATGAAGGGGGAATCACCCCTCCACTTT

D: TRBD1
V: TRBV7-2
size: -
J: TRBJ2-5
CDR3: CASSLGGTGVEKSPDF
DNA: TGTGCCAGCAGCTTAGGGGGGACAGGAGTCGAAAAAAGTCCGGACTTC

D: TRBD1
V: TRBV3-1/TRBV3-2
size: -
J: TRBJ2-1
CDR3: CASSQDRTGWINNEQFF
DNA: TGTGCCAGCAGCCAAGATCGGACAGGGTGGATAAACAATGAGCAGTTCTTC

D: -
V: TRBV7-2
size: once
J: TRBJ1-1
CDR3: CASSLIGVNTEAFF
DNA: TGTGCCAGCAGCTTAATCGGGGTGAACACTGAAGCTTTCTTT

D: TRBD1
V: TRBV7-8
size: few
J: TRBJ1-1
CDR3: CASSLIVRGATEAFF
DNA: TGTGCCAGCAGCTTAATCGTCAGGGGGGCCACTGAAGCTTTCTTT

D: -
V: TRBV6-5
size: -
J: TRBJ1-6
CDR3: CASNLFDSPLHF
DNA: TGTGCCAGTAATTTATTCGACAGTCCCCTCCACTTT

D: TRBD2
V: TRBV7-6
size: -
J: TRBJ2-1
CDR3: CASSLDWGGGYNEQFF
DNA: TGTGCCAGCAGCTTAGACTGGGGCGGGGGCTACAATGAGCAGTTCTTC

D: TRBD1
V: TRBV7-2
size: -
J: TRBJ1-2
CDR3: CASSGGGTGASYGYTF
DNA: TGTGCCAGCAGCGGAGGGGGGACAGGGGCGTCCTATGGCTACACCTTC

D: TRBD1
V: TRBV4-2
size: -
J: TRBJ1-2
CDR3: CASSHTGQGYSDYTF
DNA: TGTGCCAGCAGCCATACGGGACAGGGGTACTCTGACTACACCTTC

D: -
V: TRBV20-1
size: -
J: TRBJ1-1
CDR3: CSARDGRAAFF
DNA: TGCAGTGCTAGAGATGGCAGGGCGGCTTTCTTT

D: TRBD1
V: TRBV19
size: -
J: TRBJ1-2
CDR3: CASTGTGFGYTF
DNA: TGTGCCAGTACTGGGACAGGGTTTGGCTACACCTTC

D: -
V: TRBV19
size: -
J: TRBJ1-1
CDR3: CASRWTANTEAFF
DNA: TGTGCCAGTAGGTGGACAGCGAACACTGAAGCTTTCTTT

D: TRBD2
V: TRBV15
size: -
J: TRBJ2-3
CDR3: CATSRGAGAPTQYF
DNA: TGTGCCACCAGCAGAGGAGCGGGAGCCCCTACGCAGTATTTT

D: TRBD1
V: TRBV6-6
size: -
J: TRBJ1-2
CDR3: CASSNGQGVYGYTF
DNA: TGTGCCAGCAGTAATGGACAGGGCGTCTATGGCTACACCTTC

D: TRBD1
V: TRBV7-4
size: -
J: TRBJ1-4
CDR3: CASSPPSRDRGCTNEKLFF
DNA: TGTGCCAGCAGCCCCCCGTCCCGGGACAGGGGCTGCACTAATGAAAAACTGTTTTTT

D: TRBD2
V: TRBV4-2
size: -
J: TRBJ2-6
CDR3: CASSPGGAGANVLTF
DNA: TGTGCCAGCAGCCCTGGGGGGGCTGGGGCCAACGTCCTGACTTTC

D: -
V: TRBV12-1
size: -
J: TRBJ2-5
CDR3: CASSSILRDRGRETQYF
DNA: TGTGCCAGCAGCTCAATACTACGGGACAGGGGGCGGGAGACCCAGTACTTC

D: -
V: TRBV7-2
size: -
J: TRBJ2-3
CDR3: CASSLPAQSLAVNTDTQYF
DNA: TGTGCCAGCAGCTTACCCGCACAATCACTAGCCGTGAACACAGATACGCAGTATTTT

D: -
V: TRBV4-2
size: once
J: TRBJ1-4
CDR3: CASSQDDEKLFF
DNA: TGTGCCAGCAGCCAAGACGATGAAAAACTGTTTTTT

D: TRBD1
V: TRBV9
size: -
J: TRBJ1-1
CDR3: CASSAYRGGVNTEAFF
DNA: TGTGCCAGCAGCGCATACAGGGGCGGGGTGAACACTGAAGCTTTCTTT